This TCR beta chain stems from a study of blood T cell repertoires in COVID-19 (dated by TCRdb to the early 2020s). A note on the overall study: Collaborator samples came from the United States, Italy and Spain and covered acute and convalescent phases of COVID-19. The prospective study material was composed of cDNA or gDNA derived from T cells, B-cell-depleted T cells, or PBMCs. Subjects who had been exposed to COVID-19, were actively infected with it, or had recovered from it provided the deeply sampled blood TCRbeta repertoires that made up the dataset. The repertoires were released in a freely available public database intended as a resource for research on the immune response to SARS-CoV-2. The samples were drawn from two sources: the first 160 participants of the ongoing ImmuneRACE study, and over 1,000 subjects contributed by 6 global collaborators. A de-identified subject ID, COVID-19 status, age in years and sex were almost always included in the sample metadata. Where HLA class I and class II types were available, the types were taken from metadata supplied by the sample provider, not from assay-based typing.

The investigation overall reported the following: The amount of clinical and demographic metadata varied by source and participant and was provided uncurated.

Each collaborating institution followed its own protocols to collect whole blood in K2EDTA tubes. For TCRbeta analysis, collaborator samples were shipped as frozen whole blood, as isolated PBMCs, or as DNA extracted from either sample type. V and J are truncated by 8 bases and 6 bases respectively, leaving an intervening sequence of 17 bases. From the germline V gene, CDR1 is SNHLY and CDR2 is FYNNEI. From cysteine to phenylalanine, the CDR3 is 15 amino acids long. The CDR3 DNA has 45 bases and is translated from base 1. As for this clone: The target of this receptor is not known. No base quality information exists; no much larger clone differs at one position.

The immunoSEQ Assay, a bias-controlled multiplex PCR, was used to amplify TCRbeta CDR3 regions from genomic DNA. Per the authors' processing: The number of nucleated cells in each sample was estimated by amplification of reference gene primers within the assay. To quantify the absolute abundance of each unique TCRbeta CDR3 rearrangement, sequence reads were collapsed and filtered. For each sample, productive Simpson clonality was calculated as the square root of Simpson's diversity index over productive rearrangements. Held by TCRdb, this immuneACCESS table contains in-frame sequences only and omits some clones. Under half of the omission traces to an unresolved V gene where checked; the cause of the rest is unknown. V, J and clone size are taken as reported in that table, and D and trimming were inferred from the DNA itself. Present in this sample are 130,000 or so clones, around four fifths of which were seen just once. The leading ten clones occupy around 25% of the sample.

Specimen: peripheral blood. The rearrangement combines TRBV2 with TRBJ2-6; the D gene is perhaps TRBD1, on 5 matching bases. The sequence was collected from a human donor in a cohort sampled during active COVID-19. The bases read TGTGCCAGCCAAAGGGGCACGTATTCGGCCAACGTCCTGACTTTC. This encodes CASQRGTYSANVLTF.